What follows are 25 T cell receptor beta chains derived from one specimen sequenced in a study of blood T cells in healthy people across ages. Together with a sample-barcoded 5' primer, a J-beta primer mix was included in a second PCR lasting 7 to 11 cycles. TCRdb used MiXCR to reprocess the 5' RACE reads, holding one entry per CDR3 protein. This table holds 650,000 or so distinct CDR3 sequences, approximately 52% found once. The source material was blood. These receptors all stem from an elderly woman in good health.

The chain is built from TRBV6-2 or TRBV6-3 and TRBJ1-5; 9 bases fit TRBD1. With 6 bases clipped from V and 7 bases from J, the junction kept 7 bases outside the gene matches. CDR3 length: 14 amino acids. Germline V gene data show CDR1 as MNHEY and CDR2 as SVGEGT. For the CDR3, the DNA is TGTGCCAGCAGACCAGGGACAGGGAGCCAGCCCCAGCATTTT. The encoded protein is CASRPGTGSQPQHF.

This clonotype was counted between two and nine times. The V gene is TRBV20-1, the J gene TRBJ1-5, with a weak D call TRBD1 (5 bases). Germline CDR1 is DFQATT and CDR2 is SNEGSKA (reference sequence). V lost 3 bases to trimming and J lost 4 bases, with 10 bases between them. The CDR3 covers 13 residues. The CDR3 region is CSASGGVNQPQHF. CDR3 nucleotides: TGCAGTGCTAGTGGAGGGGTAAATCAGCCCCAGCATTTT.

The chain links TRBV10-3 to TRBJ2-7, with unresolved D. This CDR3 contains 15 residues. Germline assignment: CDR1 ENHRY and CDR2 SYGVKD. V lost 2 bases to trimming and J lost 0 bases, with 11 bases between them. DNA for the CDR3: TGTGCCATCAGTGAGAGCTCGGAAAACTCCTACGAGCAGTACTTC. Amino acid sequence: CAISESSENSYEQYF.

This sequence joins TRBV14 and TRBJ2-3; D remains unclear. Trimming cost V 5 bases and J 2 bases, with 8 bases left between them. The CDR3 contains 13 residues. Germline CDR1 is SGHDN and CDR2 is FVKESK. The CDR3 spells CASSSIATDTQYF. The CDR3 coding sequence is TGTGCCAGCAGCTCTATAGCCACAGATACGCAGTATTTT.

CDR3 sequence reads: CASSTPGSPHRYAYF. The CDR3 bases are TGTGCCAGCAGCACCCCCGGATCCCCTCACAGATACGCGTATTTT. The chain has TRBV6-7 and TRBJ2-3; D gene ambiguous. TRBV6-7 is annotated as an ORF whose role is uncertain. The germline V and J ends were trimmed by 6 bases and 14 bases, with 27 bases remaining between them. This CDR3 is built from 15 residues.

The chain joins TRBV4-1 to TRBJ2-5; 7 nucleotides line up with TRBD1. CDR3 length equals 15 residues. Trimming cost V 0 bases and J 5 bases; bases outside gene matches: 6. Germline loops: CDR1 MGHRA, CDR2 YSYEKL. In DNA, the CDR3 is TGCGCCAGCAGCCAAGATACAGGGGAAGGCGAGACCCAGTACTTC. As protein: CASSQDTGEGETQYF.

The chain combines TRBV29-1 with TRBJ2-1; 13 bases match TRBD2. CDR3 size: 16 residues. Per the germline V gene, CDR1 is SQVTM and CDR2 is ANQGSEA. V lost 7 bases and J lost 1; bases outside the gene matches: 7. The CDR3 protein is CSAPGGLAGSYNEQFF. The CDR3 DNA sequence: TGCAGCGCCCCGGGGGGACTAGCGGGATCCTACAATGAGCAGTTCTTC.

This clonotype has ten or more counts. CDR3: CASSAGTDSTDTQYF. Here the CDR3 DNA reads TGTGCCAGCAGCGCCGGGACGGACAGCACAGATACGCAGTATTTT. The genes are TRBV5-5 and TRBJ2-3, with D tentatively TRBD1 or TRBD2 (5 bases each). Germline V gene lookup returns CDR1 SGHKS and CDR2 YYEKEE (reference sequence). With 4 bases removed from V and 0 bases from J, the gap between germline ends came to 12 bases. The CDR3 loop spans 15 amino acids. The variable domain in full, with the rest retrieved from reference TRBV5-5 and TRBJ2-3, is DAGVTQSPTHLIKTRGQQVTLRCSPISGHKSVSWYQQVLGQGPQFIFQYYEKEERGRGNFPDRFSARQFPNYSSELNVNALLLGDSALYLCASSAGTDSTDTQYFGPGTRLTVL.

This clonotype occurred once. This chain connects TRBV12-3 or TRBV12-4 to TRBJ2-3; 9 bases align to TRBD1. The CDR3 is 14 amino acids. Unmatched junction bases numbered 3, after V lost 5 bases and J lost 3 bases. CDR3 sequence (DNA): TGTGCCAGCAGTCGACAGGGGGAAACAGATACGCAGTATTTT. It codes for CASSRQGETDTQYF.

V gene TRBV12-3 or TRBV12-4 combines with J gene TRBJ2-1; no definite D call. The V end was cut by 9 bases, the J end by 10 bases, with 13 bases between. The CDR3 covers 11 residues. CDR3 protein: CARFPEREQFF. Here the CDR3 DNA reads TGTGCCAGATTCCCGGAACGGGAGCAGTTCTTC.

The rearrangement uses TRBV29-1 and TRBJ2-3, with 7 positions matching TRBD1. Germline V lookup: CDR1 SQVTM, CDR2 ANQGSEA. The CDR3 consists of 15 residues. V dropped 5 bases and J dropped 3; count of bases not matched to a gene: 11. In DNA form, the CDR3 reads TGCAGCGTTACAGGGGTCTATAAGGGGACAGATACGCAGTATTTT. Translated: CSVTGVYKGTDTQYF.

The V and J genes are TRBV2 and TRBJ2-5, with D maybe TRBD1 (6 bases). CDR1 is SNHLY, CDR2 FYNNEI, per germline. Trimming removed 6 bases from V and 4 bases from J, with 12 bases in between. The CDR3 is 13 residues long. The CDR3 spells CASRVTGPETQYF. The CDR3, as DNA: TGTGCCAGCAGGGTCACAGGGCCAGAGACCCAGTACTTC.

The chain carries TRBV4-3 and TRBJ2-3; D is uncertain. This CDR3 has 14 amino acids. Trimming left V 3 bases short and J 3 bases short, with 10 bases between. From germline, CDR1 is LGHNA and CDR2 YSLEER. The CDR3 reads CASSQEPGTDTQYF. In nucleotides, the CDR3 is TGCGCCAGCAGCCAGGAACCCGGGACAGATACGCAGTATTTT.

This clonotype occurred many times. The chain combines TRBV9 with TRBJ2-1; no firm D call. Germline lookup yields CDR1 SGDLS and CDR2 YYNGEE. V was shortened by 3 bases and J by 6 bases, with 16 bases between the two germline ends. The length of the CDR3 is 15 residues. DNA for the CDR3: TGTGCCAGCAGCGATGACGCGTTTACCTTCAATGAGCAGTTCTTC. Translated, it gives CASSDDAFTFNEQFF. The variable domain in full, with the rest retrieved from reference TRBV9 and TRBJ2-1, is DSGVTQTPKHLITATGQRVTLRCSPRSGDLSVYWYQQSLDQGLQFLIQYYNGEERAKGNILERFSAQQFPDLHSELNLSSLELGDSALYFCASSDDAFTFNEQFFGPGTRLTVL.

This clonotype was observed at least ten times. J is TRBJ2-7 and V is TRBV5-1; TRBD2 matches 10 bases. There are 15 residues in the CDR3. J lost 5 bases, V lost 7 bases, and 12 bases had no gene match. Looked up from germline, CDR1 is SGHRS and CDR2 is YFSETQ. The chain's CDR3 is CASRSSGRAVNEQYF. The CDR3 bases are TGCGCCAGCCGCAGCAGCGGGAGGGCCGTAAACGAGCAGTACTTC.

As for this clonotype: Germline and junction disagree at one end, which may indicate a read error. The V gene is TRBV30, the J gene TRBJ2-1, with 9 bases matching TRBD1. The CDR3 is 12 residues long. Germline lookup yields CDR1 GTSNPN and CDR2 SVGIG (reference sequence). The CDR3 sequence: CVWGDRVDEQFF. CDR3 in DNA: TGTGTCTGGGGGGACAGGGTAGATGAGCAGTTCTTC.

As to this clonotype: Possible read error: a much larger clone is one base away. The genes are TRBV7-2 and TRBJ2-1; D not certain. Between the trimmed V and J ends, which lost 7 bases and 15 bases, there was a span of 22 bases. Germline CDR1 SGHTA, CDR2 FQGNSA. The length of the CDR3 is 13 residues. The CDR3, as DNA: TGTGCCAGCATCTCCGTAATTCTATATGAGTGGTTCTTC. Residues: CASISVILYEWFF.

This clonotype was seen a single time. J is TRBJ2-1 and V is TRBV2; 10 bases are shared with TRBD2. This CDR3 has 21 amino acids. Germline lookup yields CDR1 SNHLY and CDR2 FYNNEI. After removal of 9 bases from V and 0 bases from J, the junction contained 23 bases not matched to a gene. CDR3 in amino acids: CASKGIGLAGVEGYSYNEQFF. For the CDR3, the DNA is TGTGCCAGTAAGGGCATCGGGCTAGCGGGAGTAGAGGGTTACTCCTACAATGAGCAGTTCTTC.

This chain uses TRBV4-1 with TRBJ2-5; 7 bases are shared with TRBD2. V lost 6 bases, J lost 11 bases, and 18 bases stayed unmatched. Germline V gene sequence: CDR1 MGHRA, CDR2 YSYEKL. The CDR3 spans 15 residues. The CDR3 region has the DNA TGCGCCAGCAGTCCCTCGGCGGGAGAAAGGTGGGAGCAGTACTTC. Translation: CASSPSAGERWEQYF.

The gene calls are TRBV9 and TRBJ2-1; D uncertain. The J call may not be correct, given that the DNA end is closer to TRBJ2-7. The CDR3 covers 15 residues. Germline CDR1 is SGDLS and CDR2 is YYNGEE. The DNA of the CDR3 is TGTGCCAGCAGAGCCGGGCAGAGCTCCTACAATGAGCAGTACTTC. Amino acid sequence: CASRAGQSSYNEQYF.

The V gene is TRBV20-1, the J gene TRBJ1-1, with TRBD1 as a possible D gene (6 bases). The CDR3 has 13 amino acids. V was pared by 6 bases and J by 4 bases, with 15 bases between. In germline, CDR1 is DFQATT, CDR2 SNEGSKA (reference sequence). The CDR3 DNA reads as TGCAGTGCGGACTGGGGGGCGAGCACTGAAGCTTTCTTT. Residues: CSADWGASTEAFF.

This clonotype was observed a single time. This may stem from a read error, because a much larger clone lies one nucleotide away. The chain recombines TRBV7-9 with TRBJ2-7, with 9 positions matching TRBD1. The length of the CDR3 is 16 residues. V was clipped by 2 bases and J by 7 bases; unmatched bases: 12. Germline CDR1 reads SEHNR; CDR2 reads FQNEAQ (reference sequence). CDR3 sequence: CASSLWIGQGWNEQYF. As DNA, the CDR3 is TGTGCCAGCAGCTTATGGATCGGACAGGGGTGGAATGAGCAGTACTTC. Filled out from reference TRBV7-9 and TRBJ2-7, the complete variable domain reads DTGVSQNPRHKITKRGQNVTFRCDPISEHNRLYWYRQTLGQGPEFLTYFQNEAQLEKSRLLSDRFSAERPKGSFSTLEIQRTEQGDSAMYLCASSLWIGQGWNEQYFGPGTRLTVT.

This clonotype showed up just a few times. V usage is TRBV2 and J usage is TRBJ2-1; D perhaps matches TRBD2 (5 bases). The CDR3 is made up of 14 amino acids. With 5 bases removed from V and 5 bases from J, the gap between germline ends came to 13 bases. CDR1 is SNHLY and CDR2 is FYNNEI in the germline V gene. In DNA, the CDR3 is TGTGCCAGCAGTTGGACTGCATATAACAATGAGCAGTTCTTC. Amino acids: CASSWTAYNNEQFF.

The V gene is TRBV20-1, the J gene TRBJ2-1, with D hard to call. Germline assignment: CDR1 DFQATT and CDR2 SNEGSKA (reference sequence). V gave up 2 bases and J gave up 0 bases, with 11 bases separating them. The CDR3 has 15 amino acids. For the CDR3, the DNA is TGCAGTGCTAGAAAGACATCGAGCTCCTACAATGAGCAGTTCTTC. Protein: CSARKTSSSYNEQFF.

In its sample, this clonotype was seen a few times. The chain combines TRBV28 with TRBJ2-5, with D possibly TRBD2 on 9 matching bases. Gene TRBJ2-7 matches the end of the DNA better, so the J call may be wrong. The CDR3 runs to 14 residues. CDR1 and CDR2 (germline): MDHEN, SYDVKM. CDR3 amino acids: CASNFSSGTGEQYF. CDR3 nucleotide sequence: TGTGCCAGCAATTTTTCTAGCGGGACAGGCGAGCAGTACTTC.